The 9 T cell receptor beta chains reported below all come from one sample, sequenced in a study of T cells in Graves' hyperthyroidism and ophthalmopathy. Amplified regions were TCR beta CDR3 sequences from RNA transcripts. A set of HTBI primers served as the primers for a first-round RT-PCR of the TCR CDR3. TCRdb independently ran MiXCR on the multiplex PCR reads; one entry per CDR3 protein. The sample includes hundreds of thousands of distinct CDR3 sequences, around 15% of them seen just once. Material: blood. Receptors were obtained from a woman in her sixties or seventies with Graves' ophthalmopathy.

Ten or more counts support this clonotype. CDR3 region: CASSPRRVEREQYF. The CDR3 bases are TGTGCCAGCAGTCCTCGGAGGGTCGAGAGGGAGCAGTACTTC. The chain uses TRBV6-1 and TRBJ2-7; the D gene is possibly TRBD2 (6 bases). Germline V gene sequence: CDR1 MNHNS, CDR2 SASEGT. The CDR3 loop spans 14 amino acids. Trimming took 5 bases from V and 7 from J, leaving 18 bases between them.

The chain couples TRBV6-5 to TRBJ1-2; possible D gene TRBD1, 6 bases. The germline gives CDR1 MNHEY, CDR2 SVGAGI. V shed 5 bases and J shed 8 bases, with 24 bases lying between them. This CDR3 is built from 16 residues. The CDR3 bases are TGTGCCAGCAGTAGGGAGCCGGGGGGCGAGGTGAGCGGCTACACCTTC. The encoded protein is CASSREPGGEVSGYTF.

Remarks on this clonotype: Just one base apart from a much larger clone, this may be a read error. V usage is TRBV6-2 or TRBV6-3 and J usage is TRBJ2-1; D remains unclear. The CDR3 runs 15 residues. Germline assignment: CDR1 MNHEY and CDR2 SVGEGT. Here the CDR3 reads CASSYSLGRGNEEFF. For the CDR3, the DNA is TGTGCCAGCAGTTACTCTTTGGGCCGTGGCAATGAGGAGTTCTTC.

This clonotype was picked up many times. The rearrangement links TRBV7-2 to TRBJ2-4, with D perhaps TRBD2 (6 bases). Germline assignment: CDR1 SGHTA and CDR2 FQGNSA. This CDR3 has 16 residues. The germline V and J ends were trimmed by 0 bases and 1 base, with 10 bases remaining between them. CDR3 region: CASSLAPGVAKNIQYF. The CDR3, as DNA: TGTGCCAGCAGCTTAGCCCCGGGAGTTGCCAAAAACATTCAGTACTTC. Full variable domain (outside the CDR3, taken from reference TRBV7-2 and TRBJ2-4): GAGVSQSPSNKVTEKGKDVELRCDPISGHTALYWYRQSLGQGLEFLIYFQGNSAPDKSGLPSDRFSAERTGGSVSTLTIQRTQQEDSAVYLCASSLAPGVAKNIQYFGAGTRLSVL.

The chain links TRBV14 to TRBJ1-4, with 7 bases matching TRBD1. Germline-derived CDR1 and CDR2 are SGHDN and FVKESK. This CDR3 spans 16 amino acids. J gave up 2 bases and V 4 bases, and 7 bases lay outside the gene matches. The CDR3 is CASSRDRVATNEKLFF. The CDR3 DNA reads as TGTGCCAGCAGCCGTGACAGGGTGGCGACTAATGAAAAACTGTTTTTT.

This clonotype came up many times. The chain links TRBV20-1 to TRBJ1-1, with no clear D. Trimming took 0 bases from V and 4 from J, leaving 3 bases between them. The CDR3 runs to 11 residues. Germline V gene lookup returns CDR1 DFQATT and CDR2 SNEGSKA (reference sequence). This CDR3 reads CSARDVTEAFF. CDR3 in DNA: TGCAGTGCTAGAGATGTCACTGAAGCTTTCTTT.

The chain links TRBV5-1 to TRBJ2-1, with 7 bases aligning to TRBD2. Germline lookup yields CDR1 SGHRS and CDR2 YFSETQ. The V and J ends lost 0 bases and 4 bases, in that order; junction bases with no gene match: 4. The CDR3 runs to 15 residues. The CDR3 bases are TGCGCCAGCAGCTTGGAACAGCGGGGTTACAATGAGCAGTTCTTC. The encoded protein is CASSLEQRGYNEQFF.

To note about this clonotype: The junction shows a germline mismatch at one end, possibly a read error. V is TRBV5-1 and J is TRBJ2-3, with 15 bases identical to TRBD2. The CDR3 is made up of 16 amino acids. CDR1 is SGHRS and CDR2 is YFSETQ in the germline V gene. DNA for the CDR3: TGCGCCAGCCGCTTAGGACTAGCGGGAGGGGCCAATACGCAGTATTTT. Translation gives CASRLGLAGGANTQYF.

This chain connects TRBV29-1 to TRBJ2-5, with D uncertain. V shed 1 base and J shed 5 bases, with 11 bases lying between them. CDR1 SQVTM and CDR2 ANQGSEA come from the germline V gene. The CDR3 covers 13 residues. The CDR3 loop reads CSVEGAAGETQYF. The CDR3 nucleotides are TGCAGCGTTGAAGGAGCCGCCGGGGAGACCCAGTACTTC.